Below, one TCR beta chain is given with its context. All donors were healthy HIV-negative adults lacking recent acute infections or vaccinations. Nashville, Tennessee was home to all donors, each a Caucasian adult. With 0 bases removed from V and 0 bases from J, the gap between germline ends came to 13 bases. Germline V lookup: CDR1 SGHRS, CDR2 YFSETQ. This CDR3 is built from 17 residues. Assay execution took place at the deep level. Sequencing used immunoSEQ multiplex PCR; TCRdb keeps in-frame clones, though not all of them. The table shows 850,000 to 1,100,000 clones, with approximately 77% occurring only once. The sample is drawn from a study of shared clonotypes between healthy human individuals. At the level of the study: The study used three CD4 naive, three CD4 memory, two CD8 naive and one CD8 memory plate per donor.

The sequenced sample consisted of memory CD4+ T cells from PBMCs. Indicated subset: CD45RA-negative fraction. The receptor was derived from a man aged 18 to 35 in good health. Some clones in this sample may be carry-over from other donors' samples. This chain links TRBV5-1 with TRBJ1-3; no clear D. This CDR3 reads CASSLAGSSSSGNTIYF. As DNA, the CDR3 is TGCGCCAGCAGCTTGGCCGGGTCTTCGAGCTCTGGAAACACCATATATTTT.